Listed here is a single TCR beta chain. The CDR3 is 15 amino acids. V lost 1 base, J lost 5 bases, and 12 bases lay in between. Germline V gives CDR1 SEHNR, CDR2 FQNEAQ (reference sequence). The data were taken from a study of cytomegalovirus exposure and HLA in healthy donors. Researchers ran the PCR with 60 Vbeta and 13 Jbeta primers. Generated by immunoSEQ multiplex PCR, the TCRdb table keeps only in-frame clones and is missing some. The sample holds some 160,000 clones, approximately 78% seen once. The source is a male donor in good health and CMV-seronegative. The sequenced sample was PBMCs. This chain links TRBV7-9 with TRBJ1-5; no definite D call. CDR3 protein: CASSLGGGGDQPQHF. The CDR3, as DNA: TGTGCCAGCAGCTTAGGCGGTGGCGGGGATCAGCCCCAGCATTTT.